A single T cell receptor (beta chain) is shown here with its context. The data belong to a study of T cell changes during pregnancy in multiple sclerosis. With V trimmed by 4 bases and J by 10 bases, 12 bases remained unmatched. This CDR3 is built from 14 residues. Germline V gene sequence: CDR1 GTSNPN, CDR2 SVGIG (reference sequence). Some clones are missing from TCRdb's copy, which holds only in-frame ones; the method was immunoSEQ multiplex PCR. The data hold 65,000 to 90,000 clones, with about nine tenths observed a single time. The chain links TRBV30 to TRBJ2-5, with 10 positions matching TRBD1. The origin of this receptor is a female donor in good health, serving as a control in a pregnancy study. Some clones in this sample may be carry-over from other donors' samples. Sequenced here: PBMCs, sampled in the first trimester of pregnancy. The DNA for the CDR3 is TGTGCCTGGACCCCCACCGGGACAGGGGATGACCAGTACTTC. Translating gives CAWTPTGTGDDQYF. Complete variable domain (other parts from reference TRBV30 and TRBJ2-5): SQTIHQWPATLVQPVGSPLSLECTVEGTSNPNLYWYRQAAGRGLQLLFYSVGIGQISSEVPQNLSASRPQDRQFILSSKKLLLSDSGFYLCAWTPTGTGDDQYFGPGTRLLVL.